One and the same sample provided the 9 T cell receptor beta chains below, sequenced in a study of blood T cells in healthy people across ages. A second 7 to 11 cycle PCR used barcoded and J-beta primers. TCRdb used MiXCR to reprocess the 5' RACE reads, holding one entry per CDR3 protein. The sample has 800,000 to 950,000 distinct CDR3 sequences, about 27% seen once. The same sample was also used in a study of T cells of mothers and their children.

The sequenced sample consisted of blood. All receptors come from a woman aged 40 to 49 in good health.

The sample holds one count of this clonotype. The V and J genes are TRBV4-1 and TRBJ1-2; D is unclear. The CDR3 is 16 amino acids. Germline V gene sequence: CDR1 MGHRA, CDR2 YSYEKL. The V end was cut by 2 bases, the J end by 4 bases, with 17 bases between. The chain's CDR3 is CASSQPARGKPYGYTF. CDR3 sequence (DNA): TGCGCCAGCAGCCAACCCGCGCGCGGAAAGCCCTATGGCTACACCTTC.

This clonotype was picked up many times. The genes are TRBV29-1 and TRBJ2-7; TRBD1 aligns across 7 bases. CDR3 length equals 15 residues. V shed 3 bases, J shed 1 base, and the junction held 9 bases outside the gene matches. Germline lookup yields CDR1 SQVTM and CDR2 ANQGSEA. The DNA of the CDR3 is TGCAGCGTTGATTTTAGGGACAGCTCTTCCTACGAGCAGTACTTC. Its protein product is CSVDFRDSSSYEQYF.

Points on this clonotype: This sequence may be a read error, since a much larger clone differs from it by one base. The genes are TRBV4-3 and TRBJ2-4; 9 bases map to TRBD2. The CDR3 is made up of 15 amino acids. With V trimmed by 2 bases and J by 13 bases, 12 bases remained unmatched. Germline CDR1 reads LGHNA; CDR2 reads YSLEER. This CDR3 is CASSQSPSGDYVQYF. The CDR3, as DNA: TGCGCCAGCAGCCAATCTCCTAGCGGGGATTACGTGCAGTACTTC.

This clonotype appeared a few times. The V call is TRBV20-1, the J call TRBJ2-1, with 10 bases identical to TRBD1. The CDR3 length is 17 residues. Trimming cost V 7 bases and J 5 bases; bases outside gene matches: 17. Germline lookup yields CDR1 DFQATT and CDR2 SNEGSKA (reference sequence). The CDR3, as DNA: TGCAGTGACCTTGGACAGGGGGGCTCCCAGGCCCACAATGAGCAGTTCTTC. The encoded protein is CSDLGQGGSQAHNEQFF.

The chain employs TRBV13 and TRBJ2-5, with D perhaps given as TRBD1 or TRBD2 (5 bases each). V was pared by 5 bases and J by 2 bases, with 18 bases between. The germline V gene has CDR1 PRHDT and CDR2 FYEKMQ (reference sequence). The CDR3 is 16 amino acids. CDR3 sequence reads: CASSEPGQVDQETQYF. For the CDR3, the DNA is TGTGCCAGCAGCGAACCGGGGCAAGTGGATCAAGAGACCCAGTACTTC.

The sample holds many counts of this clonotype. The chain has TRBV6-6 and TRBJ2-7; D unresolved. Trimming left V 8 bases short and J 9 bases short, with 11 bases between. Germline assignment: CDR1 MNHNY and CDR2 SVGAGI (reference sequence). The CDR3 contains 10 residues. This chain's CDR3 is CASGMGWQYF. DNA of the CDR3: TGTGCCAGCGGTATGGGGTGGCAGTACTTC.

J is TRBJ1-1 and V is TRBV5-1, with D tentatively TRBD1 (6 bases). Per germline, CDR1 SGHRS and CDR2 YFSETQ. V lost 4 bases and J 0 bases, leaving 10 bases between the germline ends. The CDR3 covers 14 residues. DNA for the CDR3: TGCGCCAGCAGCGTGGACAGCATGAACACTGAAGCTTTCTTT. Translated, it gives CASSVDSMNTEAFF.

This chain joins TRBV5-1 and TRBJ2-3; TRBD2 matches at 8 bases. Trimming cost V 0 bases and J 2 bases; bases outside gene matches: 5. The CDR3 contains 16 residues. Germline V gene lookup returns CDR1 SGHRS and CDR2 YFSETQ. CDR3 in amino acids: CASSLVAGGHTDTQYF. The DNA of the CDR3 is TGCGCCAGCAGCTTGGTCGCGGGGGGCCACACAGATACGCAGTATTTT.

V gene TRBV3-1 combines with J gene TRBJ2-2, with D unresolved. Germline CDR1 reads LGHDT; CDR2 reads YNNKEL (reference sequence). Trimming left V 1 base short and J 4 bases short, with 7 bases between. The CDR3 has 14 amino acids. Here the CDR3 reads CASSQGFSTGELFF. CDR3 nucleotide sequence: TGTGCCAGCAGCCAAGGATTTAGCACCGGGGAGCTGTTTTTT.